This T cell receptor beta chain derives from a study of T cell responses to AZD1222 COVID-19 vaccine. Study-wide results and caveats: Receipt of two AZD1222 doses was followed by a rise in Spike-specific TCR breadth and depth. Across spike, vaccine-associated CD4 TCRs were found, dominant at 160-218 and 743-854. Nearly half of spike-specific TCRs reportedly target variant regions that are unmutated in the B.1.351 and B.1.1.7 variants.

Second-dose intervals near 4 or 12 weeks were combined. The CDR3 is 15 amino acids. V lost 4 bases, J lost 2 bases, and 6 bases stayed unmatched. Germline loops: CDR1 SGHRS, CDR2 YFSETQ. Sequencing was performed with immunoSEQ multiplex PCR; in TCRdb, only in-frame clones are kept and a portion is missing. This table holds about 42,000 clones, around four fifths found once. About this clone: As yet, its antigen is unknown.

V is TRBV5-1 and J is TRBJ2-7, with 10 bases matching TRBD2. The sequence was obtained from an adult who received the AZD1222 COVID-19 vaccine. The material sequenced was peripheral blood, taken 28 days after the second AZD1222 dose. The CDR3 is CASSQGLANTYEQYF. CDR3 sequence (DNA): TGCGCCAGCAGCCAGGGACTAGCGAATACCTACGAGCAGTACTTC.